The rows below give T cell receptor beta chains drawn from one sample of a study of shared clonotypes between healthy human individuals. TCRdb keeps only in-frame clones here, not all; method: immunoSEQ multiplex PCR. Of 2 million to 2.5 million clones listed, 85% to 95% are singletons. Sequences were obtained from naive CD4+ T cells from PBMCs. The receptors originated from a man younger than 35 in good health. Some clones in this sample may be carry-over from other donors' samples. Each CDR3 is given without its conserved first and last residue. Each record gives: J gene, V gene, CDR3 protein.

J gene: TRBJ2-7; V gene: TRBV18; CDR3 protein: ASSPDTPHEQY
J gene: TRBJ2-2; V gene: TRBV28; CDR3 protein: ASSLDGSGELF
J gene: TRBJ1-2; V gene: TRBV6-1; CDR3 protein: ATLKGGNYGYT
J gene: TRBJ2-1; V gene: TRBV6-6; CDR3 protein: ASSYSTGGEQF
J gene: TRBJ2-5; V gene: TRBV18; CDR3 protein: ASSPGGSETQY
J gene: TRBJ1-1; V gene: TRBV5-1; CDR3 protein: ASSLDGVRMNTEAF
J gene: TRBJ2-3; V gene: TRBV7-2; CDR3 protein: ASSLFVAGDTDTQY
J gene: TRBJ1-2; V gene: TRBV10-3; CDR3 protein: AISETARNVYGYT
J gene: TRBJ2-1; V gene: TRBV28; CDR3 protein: ASSPPKGAGGNEQF
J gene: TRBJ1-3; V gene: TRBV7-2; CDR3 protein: ASSSQGQRSGNTIY
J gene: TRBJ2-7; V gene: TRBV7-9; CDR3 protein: ASSLAGDSSEEY
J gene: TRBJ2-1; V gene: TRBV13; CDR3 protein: ASSLGLASYNEQF
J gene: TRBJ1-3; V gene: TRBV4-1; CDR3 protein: ASSQVWGPGNTIY
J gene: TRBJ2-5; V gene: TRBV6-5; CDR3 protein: ASSYRTAGRQETQY
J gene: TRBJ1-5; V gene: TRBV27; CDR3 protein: ASSLLGAERPQH
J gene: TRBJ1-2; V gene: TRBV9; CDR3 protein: ASSVGQGAGYT
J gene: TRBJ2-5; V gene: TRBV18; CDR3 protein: ASSPNFGVETQY
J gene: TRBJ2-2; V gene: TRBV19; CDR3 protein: ASRRGDGTANTGELF